The present entry profiles one T cell receptor beta chain with its context. The source of the sample is a study of chemoradiotherapy in HPV16-positive cancers. TCRdb's table, derived via immunoSEQ multiplex PCR, lists solely in-frame clones and lacks some. In the table there are tens of thousands of clones, less than 90% of which are singletons. The J segment lost 2 bases and the V segment lost 4 bases, leaving 7 bases of the junction unmatched. CDR1 is SGDLS, CDR2 YYNGEE, per germline. The CDR3 runs to 15 residues. The chain is built from TRBV9 and TRBJ2-7; 9 bases are a match to TRBD1. This sample comprised blood, obtained from a patient who underwent chemoradiotherapy. The clonotype was recovered from a human donor with HPV-associated anogenital cancer. For the CDR3, the DNA is TGTGCCAGCAGCTTGGGACAGGGACCTACCTACGAGCAGTACTTC. It translates to CASSLGQGPTYEQYF. Full variable domain (outside the CDR3, taken from reference TRBV9 and TRBJ2-7): DSGVTQTPKHLITATGQRVTLRCSPRSGDLSVYWYQQSLDQGLQFLIQYYNGEERAKGNILERFSAQQFPDLHSELNLSSLELGDSALYFCASSLGQGPTYEQYFGPGTRLTVT.